The 28 T cell receptor beta chains in this list originate from one sample, sequenced in a study of control samples from healthy donors and cancer patients. Generated by immunoSEQ multiplex PCR, the TCRdb table keeps only in-frame clones and is missing some. This sample has some 130,000 clones, with 80% to 95% found just once. Sample: blood. These receptor sequences come from a woman in her forties or fifties in good health.

V and J are TRBV3-1 (or the pseudogene TRBV3-2) and TRBJ2-7, with D tentatively TRBD2 (6 bases). Per the germline V gene, CDR1 is LGHDT and CDR2 is YNNKEL (reference sequence). V was pared by 0 bases and J by 3 bases, with 9 bases between. This CDR3 region has 14 residues. CDR3 DNA: TGTGCCAGCAGCCAAGACGGGGGAATCTACGAGCAGTACTTC. Translated: CASSQDGGIYEQYF.

The chain has TRBV7-8 and TRBJ2-1; 15 bases fit TRBD2. The CDR3 has 22 amino acids. V dropped 4 bases and J dropped 2; count of bases not matched to a gene: 18. Germline V gene lookup returns CDR1 SGHVS and CDR2 FQNEAQ. The CDR3 here is CASSWPLSGTSGRRPPYNEQFF. CDR3 bases: TGTGCCAGCAGCTGGCCCCTCTCCGGGACTAGCGGGAGGCGACCCCCCTACAATGAGCAGTTCTTC.

The gene calls are TRBV19 and TRBJ1-4, with 10 nucleotides matching TRBD1. V lost 7 bases and J lost 7; bases outside the gene matches: 9. Germline V gene sequence: CDR1 LNHDA, CDR2 SQIVND (reference sequence). The CDR3 loop spans 15 amino acids. In DNA form, the CDR3 reads TGTGCCAGTAACCGCCCGGGACAGGGGACTGAAAAACTGTTTTTT. Protein product: CASNRPGQGTEKLFF.

The chain is built from TRBV18 and TRBJ1-6; TRBD1 agrees at 9 bases. There are 16 residues in the CDR3. The V segment lost 5 bases and the J segment 9 bases; nucleotides outside the gene matches: 11. Germline V gives CDR1 KGHSH, CDR2 LQKENI. The CDR3 spells CASSGTGTGMFSPLHF. The CDR3 DNA is TGTGCCAGCTCAGGAACCGGGACAGGGATGTTTTCACCCCTCCACTTT.

The rearrangement joins TRBV6-5 to TRBJ2-1; tentatively, D is TRBD1 (7 bases). Per the germline V gene, CDR1 is MNHEY and CDR2 is SVGAGI. Trimming removed 6 bases from V and 7 bases from J, with 13 bases in between. The CDR3 has 13 residues. The CDR3 loop is CASRFAGGNEQFF. As DNA, the CDR3 is TGTGCCAGCAGATTCGCAGGGGGGAATGAGCAGTTCTTC.

CDR3 nucleotide sequence: TGTGCCAGCAGCTTATGGAAGCCGTCCGGGAATGAGCAGTTCTTC. Its translation: CASSLWKPSGNEQFF. The chain links TRBV11-2 to TRBJ2-1; D is undetermined. V lost 2 bases and J 7 bases, leaving 15 bases between the germline ends. Germline V gene lookup returns CDR1 SGHAT and CDR2 FQNNGV. This CDR3 is built from 15 residues.

The rearrangement links TRBV5-6 to TRBJ1-3; TRBD1 aligns across 7 bases. V gave up 2 bases and J gave up 4 bases; unmatched junction bases: 12. The CDR3 extends over 17 amino acids. From germline, CDR1 is SGHDT and CDR2 YYEEEE. Written as DNA, the CDR3 is TGTGCCAGCAGCTTTTCGGCAGGGGGTAGAGTGGGAAACACCATATATTTT. Amino acid sequence: CASSFSAGGRVGNTIYF.

The chain couples TRBV7-6 to TRBJ2-7; 7 bases fit TRBD1. The CDR3 has 14 residues. Germline values: CDR1 SGHVS, CDR2 FNYEAQ. With V trimmed by 5 bases and J by 2 bases, 6 bases remained unmatched. For the CDR3, the DNA is TGTGCCAGCAGCCGAGTTACAGGGGCCTACGAGCAGTACTTC. Encoded protein: CASSRVTGAYEQYF.

The V call is TRBV10-2, the J call TRBJ2-2; D might be TRBD2 (6 bases). Germline values: CDR1 WSHSY, CDR2 SAAADI. The length of the CDR3 is 16 residues. Between the trimmed V and J ends, which lost 3 bases and 0 bases, there was a span of 11 bases. This CDR3 reads CASSETSTSNTGELFF. DNA of the CDR3: TGCGCCAGCAGTGAAACTAGCACCTCGAACACCGGGGAGCTGTTTTTT.

The V and J genes are TRBV5-6 and TRBJ2-7; 11 nucleotides align to TRBD2. Germline assignment: CDR1 SGHDT and CDR2 YYEEEE. The CDR3 extends over 15 amino acids. Trimming cost V 3 bases and J 2 bases; bases outside gene matches: 4. CDR3 residues: CASSSPGLAAYEQYF. The CDR3 DNA sequence: TGTGCCAGCAGCTCCCCGGGACTAGCGGCCTACGAGCAGTACTTC.

This chain uses TRBV7-9 with TRBJ1-6, with 7 bases aligning to TRBD1. Germline V gene lookup returns CDR1 SEHNR and CDR2 FQNEAQ (reference sequence). The CDR3 length is 15 residues. J gave up 2 bases and V 5 bases, and 3 bases lay outside the gene matches. CDR3 in amino acids: CASSQGDAYNSPLHF. The CDR3 DNA reads TGTGCCAGCAGCCAGGGGGACGCCTATAATTCACCCCTCCACTTT.

The V gene is TRBV6-1, the J gene TRBJ1-2; D is unclear. V gave up 2 bases and J gave up 3 bases, with 10 bases separating them. CDR1 MNHNS and CDR2 SASEGT come from the germline V gene. The CDR3 consists of 14 residues. CDR3 sequence reads: CASSEPPKDYGYTF. In DNA, the CDR3 is TGTGCCAGCAGTGAACCACCGAAGGACTATGGCTACACCTTC.

The CDR3 protein is CASSRGNTGELFF. CDR3 coding DNA: TGCGCCAGCAGTAGGGGGAACACCGGGGAGCTGTTTTTT. This chain uses TRBV10-1 with TRBJ2-2; possible D gene TRBD1, 5 bases. V shed 5 bases and J shed 1 base, with 5 bases lying between them. The CDR3 spans 13 residues. The V gene's germline CDR1 is WNHNN and CDR2 SYGVQD (reference sequence).

The chain recombines TRBV30 with TRBJ1-2; TRBD1 aligns across 7 bases. Looked up from germline, CDR1 is GTSNPN and CDR2 is SVGIG (reference sequence). The CDR3 sequence is 13 residues long. V was pared by 4 bases and J by 8 bases, with 10 bases of the junction left unmatched. CDR3 protein: CAWMGTGVWGYTF. The CDR3 DNA reads as TGTGCCTGGATGGGAACAGGGGTTTGGGGCTACACCTTC.

The rearrangement uses TRBV25-1 and TRBJ2-1; 7 bases align to TRBD2. Germline V CDR1 and CDR2: MGHDK, SYGVNS. V gave up 10 bases and J gave up 4 bases; unmatched junction bases: 10. This CDR3 spans 14 amino acids. CDR3 loop: CATASGREYNEQFF. CDR3 sequence (DNA): TGTGCCACCGCATCGGGGAGGGAATACAATGAGCAGTTCTTC.

The J gene is TRBJ2-7, the V gene TRBV27; D may be TRBD1 (5 bases). CDR3 length: 14 amino acids. The germline CDR1 and CDR2 sequences are MNHEY and SMNVEV (reference sequence). V shed 5 bases and J shed 1 base, with 12 bases lying between them. The CDR3 region has the DNA TGTGCCAGCAGTCCCGGCAGGGCTTCCTACGAGCAGTACTTC. It translates to CASSPGRASYEQYF.

The table lists this clone with a count of one. The chain is built from TRBV7-9 and TRBJ1-5; D is possibly TRBD1 (6 bases). V shed 6 bases and J shed 6 bases, with 12 bases lying between them. This CDR3 spans 13 amino acids. CDR1 SEHNR and CDR2 FQNEAQ come from the germline V gene (reference sequence). The CDR3 region is CASSIGTTQPQHF. Written as DNA, the CDR3 is TGTGCCAGCAGTATCGGGACAACTCAGCCCCAGCATTTT.

The chain carries TRBV20-1 and TRBJ2-5; the D is unclear. This CDR3 has 13 amino acids. Trimming took 3 bases from V and 4 from J, leaving 12 bases between them. Per the germline V gene, CDR1 is DFQATT and CDR2 is SNEGSKA (reference sequence). In DNA form, the CDR3 reads TGCAGTGCTAGTTTAACCCACGGAGAGACCCAGTACTTC. It yields the protein CSASLTHGETQYF.

CDR3 DNA: TGTGCCAGCAGCTTAGTCAATAGGGTGGGGACTACCTACGAGCAGTACTTC. Translation gives CASSLVNRVGTTYEQYF. The genes are TRBV11-2 and TRBJ2-7; 7 positions match TRBD2. V was clipped by 1 base and J by 2 bases; unmatched bases: 11. The CDR3 runs to 17 residues. The germline gives CDR1 SGHAT, CDR2 FQNNGV. Full variable domain (outside the CDR3, taken from reference TRBV11-2 and TRBJ2-7): EAGVAQSPRYKIIEKRQSVAFWCNPISGHATLYWYQQILGQGPKLLIQFQNNGVVDDSQLPKDRFSAERLKGVDSTLKIQPAKLEDSAVYLCASSLVNRVGTTYEQYFGPGTRLTVT.

The chain has TRBV4-1 and TRBJ2-1; TRBD2 matches 7 bases. Losses at the gene ends were 5 bases for V and 0 bases for J; bases not matched to a gene: 10. The CDR3 consists of 17 residues. In germline, CDR1 is MGHRA, CDR2 YSYEKL. The chain's CDR3 is CASSFPMRGSSYNEQFF. In nucleotides, the CDR3 is TGCGCCAGCAGCTTCCCGATGCGGGGGAGCTCCTACAATGAGCAGTTCTTC.

V and J are TRBV6-5 and TRBJ2-5; TRBD1 or TRBD2 may be the D gene (5 bases each). The CDR3 is made up of 13 amino acids. V lost 7 bases to trimming and J lost 5 bases, with 14 bases between them. Germline lookup yields CDR1 MNHEY and CDR2 SVGAGI. CDR3 loop: CASTRGWGETQYF. The CDR3, as DNA: TGTGCCAGCACCCGGGGTTGGGGGGAGACCCAGTACTTC.

Here the CDR3 reads CASSLDTHSGNTIYF. CDR3 in DNA: TGCGCCAGCAGCTTGGATACACACTCTGGAAACACCATATATTTT. The gene calls are TRBV5-1 and TRBJ1-3; D remains unclear. Trimming cost V 0 bases and J 0 bases, with 7 bases left between them. The CDR3 loop spans 15 amino acids. In germline, CDR1 is SGHRS, CDR2 YFSETQ.

The rearrangement joins TRBV4-1 to TRBJ1-4, with 7 positions matching TRBD1. Germline values: CDR1 MGHRA, CDR2 YSYEKL. V dropped 4 bases and J dropped 4; count of bases not matched to a gene: 3. The CDR3 consists of 14 residues. The CDR3 spells CASSPGQLNEKLFF. Here the CDR3 DNA reads TGCGCCAGCAGCCCGGGACAGCTTAATGAAAAACTGTTTTTT.

This chain joins TRBV6-1 and TRBJ2-5, with 8 bases aligning to TRBD2. The CDR3 totals 17 residues. CDR1 is MNHNS, CDR2 SASEGT, per germline. The junction had 15 bases not matched to a gene; V was cut back by 2 bases and J by 7 bases. The chain's CDR3 is CASSEISSSGLGGTQYF. CDR3 sequence (DNA): TGTGCCAGCAGTGAAATATCGTCTAGCGGGCTCGGAGGGACCCAGTACTTC.

The chain couples TRBV6-5 to TRBJ1-2; no definite D call. Per germline, CDR1 MNHEY and CDR2 SVGAGI. The V and J ends lost 0 bases and 8 bases respectively, with 7 bases between them. CDR3 length equals 12 residues. The CDR3 nucleotides read TGTGCCAGCAGTTACTCGGGGAAAGGCTACACCTTC. Residues: CASSYSGKGYTF.

This chain connects TRBV7-9 to TRBJ1-4, with TRBD1 as a possible D gene (5 bases). This CDR3 has 19 amino acids. The V end lost 3 bases, the J end lost 2 bases, and 22 bases lay between the germline ends. CDR1 SEHNR and CDR2 FQNEAQ come from the germline V gene (reference sequence). This CDR3 is CASSLLDTLSRRTNEKLFF. CDR3 coding DNA: TGTGCCAGCAGCTTGTTGGACACCCTCTCCCGTCGTACTAATGAAAAACTGTTTTTT.

V and J are TRBV6-5 and TRBJ1-5; 10 positions agree with TRBD1. J lost 3 bases, V lost 9 bases, and 5 bases had no gene match. Germline V CDR1 and CDR2: MNHEY, SVGAGI. The CDR3 sequence is 14 residues long. This CDR3 reads CASRDRGFNQPQHF. The DNA for the CDR3 is TGTGCCAGTCGGGACAGGGGATTCAATCAGCCCCAGCATTTT.

The V gene is TRBV28, the J gene TRBJ1-2; D possibly corresponds to TRBD1 (5 bases). Germline values: CDR1 MDHEN, CDR2 SYDVKM. CDR3 length: 15 residues. In nucleotides, the CDR3 is TGTTCCTCCGGGACTCAATCTGCCGTAGACCCCGGCTACACCTTC. This encodes CSSGTQSAVDPGYTF.